A few counts support the clone carrying this TCR beta chain. The data were taken from a study of blood T cell repertoires in COVID-19. Background on the study: Acute and convalescent COVID-19 samples came from the United States, Italy and Spain. T cells, B-cell-depleted T cells, or PBMCs supplied cDNA or gDNA.

Germline V gene sequence: CDR1 SGHAT, CDR2 FQDESV (reference sequence). The V end was cut by 5 bases, the J end by 4 bases, with 14 bases between. This CDR3 is 15 amino acids long. Per the authors' pipeline: Amplification of reference gene primers provided the estimated nucleated cell counts. The table came from immunoSEQ multiplex PCR; TCRdb's copy has only in-frame clones and leaves some out. The V and J calls and the clone size are those of that table, but D and trimming were determined from the DNA. The data contain roughly 49,000 clones, around 82% of them seen just once; the ten biggest clones take up around 5.7%.

J is TRBJ2-2 and V is TRBV11-1, with D uncertain. The TCR was taken from a woman at least 80 years old with acute or convalescent COVID-19. Sequencing was done on a sample of peripheral blood. CDR3 nucleotides: TGTGCCAGCAGCGGAAGATTACAGAGCACCGGGGAGCTGTTTTTT. It encodes CASSGRLQSTGELFF.